Described below is a single T cell receptor (beta chain) sequence and its context. Its antigen is not known. Uncontrolled infections, pregnancy, lactation or other autoimmune diseases led to patient exclusion. Patients were diagnosed from clinical symptoms, serum thyroxine, TRAb, thyroid ultrasound and orbital computed tomography. These data originate in a study of Graves' ophthalmopathy and Graves' hyperthyroidism. Study as a whole: In this cohort's terms, stable hyperthyroidism meant no ophthalmopathy by 18 months of follow-up. Findings of the study overall: Blood also held most thyroid clonotypes expanded above 0.001 frequency.

The CDR3 runs 13 residues. The V and J ends lost 5 bases and 2 bases respectively, with 12 bases between them. Germline assignment: CDR1 SQVTM and CDR2 ANQGSEA. Amplified material comprised TCR beta CDR3 regions derived from RNA transcripts. HTBI primers were employed in first-round RT-PCR, then a second-round multiplex PCR followed. Each CDR3 protein is one row after TCRdb ran MiXCR on the multiplex PCR reads. The table records some 1.1 million distinct CDR3 sequences, about 35% of them present only once. V usage is TRBV29-1 and J usage is TRBJ2-5, with D perhaps matching TRBD2 (6 bases). Sequencing was carried out using peripheral blood or thyroid tissue (not recorded which). This clonotype originated in an adult man with Graves' hyperthyroidism. CDR3 nucleotides: TGCAGCGTTAACACTGCGGGGCAAGAGACCCAGTACTTC. Translating gives CSVNTAGQETQYF.